This entry describes one TCR beta chain. A read error may produce the germline difference seen at one junction end. This sample was included in a study of T cells in Graves' hyperthyroidism and ophthalmopathy. Germline CDR1 is LGHNA and CDR2 is YSLEER. The CDR3 runs to 14 residues. Template material for amplifying TCR beta CDR3 regions consisted of RNA transcripts. First-round RT-PCR with HTBI primers amplified the TCR CDR3 region. TCRdb reprocessed the multiplex PCR reads via MiXCR and lists one record per CDR3 protein. The sample contains about 50,000 distinct CDR3 sequences, 49% of which appear only once.

The chain is built from TRBV4-3 and TRBJ2-7; D is undetermined. The receptor was derived from a woman between 50 and 59 years old with Graves' hyperthyroidism. The specimen sequenced was peripheral blood or thyroid tissue (not recorded which). CDR3 sequence (DNA): TGCGCCGGCAGCCCATCAAGGAGTGGCTCTGAGCAGTACTTC. This sequence encodes CAGSPSRSGSEQYF.